Sequencing of this T cell receptor (beta chain) was carried out in a study of blood T cell repertoires in COVID-19. Study at large: The United States, Italy and Spain supplied acute and convalescent COVID-19 samples.

Authors' processing steps: Amplifying reference gene primers gave estimates of nucleated cell counts. Using immunoSEQ multiplex PCR, the repertoire was profiled, and TCRdb retains in-frame clones only, with some absent. The V and J calls and the clone size are those of that table, but D and trimming were determined from the DNA. The profile shows more than 75,000 clones, approximately 88% of them singletons. V was clipped by 5 bases and J by 0 bases, with 8 bases between them. The length of the CDR3 is 14 residues. Germline assignment: CDR1 MNHEY and CDR2 SVGAGI. The sequence was collected from a man aged 30 to 39 with acute or convalescent COVID-19. Input material: peripheral blood. V is TRBV6-5 and J is TRBJ1-5, with a tentative D call TRBD1 (6 bases). The CDR3 region is CASSTQGSNQPQHF. CDR3 nucleotides: TGTGCCAGCAGTACACAGGGTAGCAATCAGCCCCAGCATTTT.